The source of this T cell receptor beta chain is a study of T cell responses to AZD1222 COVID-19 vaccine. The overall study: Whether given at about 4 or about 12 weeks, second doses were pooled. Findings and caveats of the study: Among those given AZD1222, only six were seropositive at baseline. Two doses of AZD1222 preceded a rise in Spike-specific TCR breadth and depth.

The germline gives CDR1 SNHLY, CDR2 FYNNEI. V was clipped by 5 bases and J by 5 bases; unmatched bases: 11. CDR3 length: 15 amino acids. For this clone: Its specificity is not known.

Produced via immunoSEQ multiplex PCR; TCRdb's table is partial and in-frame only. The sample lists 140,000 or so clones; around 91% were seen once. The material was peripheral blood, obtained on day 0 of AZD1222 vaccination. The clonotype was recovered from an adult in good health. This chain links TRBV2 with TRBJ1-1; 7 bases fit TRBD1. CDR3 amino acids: CASSPGPRGGTEAFF. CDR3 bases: TGTGCCAGCAGTCCCGGGCCCAGGGGGGGAACTGAAGCTTTCTTT. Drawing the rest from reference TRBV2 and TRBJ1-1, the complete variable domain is EPEVTQTPSHQVTQMGQEVILRCVPISNHLYFYWYRQILGQKVEFLVSFYNNEISEKSEIFDDQFSVERPDGSNFTLKIRSTKLEDSAMYFCASSPGPRGGTEAFFGQGTRLTVV.